Below are 16 T cell receptor beta chains sequenced from a single sample in a study of T-cell memory formation after mild COVID-19 (dated by TCRdb to about 2021). Library preparation was by 5' RACE. Sequencing was carried out with an Illumina NovaSeq 6000. Clones were called with MiXCR by TCRdb after fastp trimmed the public reads at Q25, and only in-frame beta chains were retained. Entries are consolidated by CDR3 protein sequence, retaining the most common genes and DNA. This sample has about 190,000 distinct CDR3 sequences in its table, and about 11% of those were observed once. Jointly, the top ten make up around 2.9% of the sample. Sample: PBMCs or a T cell subset sorted from them (not recorded which). The source of these receptors is a man between 18 and 35 years old who had mild COVID-19 (a few samples of this study predate the infection). The sample titles of this study are shuffled in the database, so cell type and time point are left out; the donor was told from shared clones.

Here the CDR3 DNA reads TGCGCCAGCAGCTTGAGTGCTAGCGGGAGGTTAGGTACGCAGTATTTT. Translating it yields CASSLSASGRLGTQYF. The chain carries TRBV5-1 and TRBJ2-3, with TRBD2 identical over 11 bases. The CDR3 runs to 16 residues. The germline CDR1 and CDR2 sequences are SGHRS and YFSETQ. With V trimmed by 1 base and J by 8 bases, 9 bases remained unmatched. Based on the CDR3 plus reference TRBV5-1 and TRBJ2-3, the full variable domain is KAGVTQTPRYLIKTRGQQVTLSCSPISGHRSVSWYQQTPGQGLQFLFEYFSETQRNKGNFPGRFSGRQFSNSRSEMNVSTLELGDSALYLCASSLSASGRLGTQYFGPGTRLTVL.

This chain connects TRBV5-1 to TRBJ1-2; D might be TRBD1 (6 bases). This CDR3 has 14 amino acids. Germline lookup yields CDR1 SGHRS and CDR2 YFSETQ. V was pared by 4 bases and J by 7 bases, with 17 bases between. CDR3 loop: CASSAGTGLVGYTF. CDR3 DNA sequence: TGCGCCAGCAGCGCTGGAACAGGGTTGGTTGGCTACACCTTC.

The rearrangement joins TRBV27 to TRBJ2-2; the match to TRBD1 covers 9 bases. The CDR3 extends over 16 amino acids. The V gene end was trimmed by 5 bases and the J gene end by 7 bases; junction bases not matched to a gene: 11. Looked up from germline, CDR1 is MNHEY and CDR2 is SMNVEV (reference sequence). The CDR3 spells CASSPSGQGIFGELFF. The CDR3 DNA sequence: TGTGCCAGCAGTCCGTCGGGACAGGGCATCTTCGGGGAGCTGTTTTTT.

DNA for the CDR3: TGCGCCAGCAGCTTGGCCCCGACCGGACGGGGTAACACCGGGGAGCTGTTTTTT. Protein: CASSLAPTGRGNTGELFF. The V call is TRBV5-1, the J call TRBJ2-2; possibly TRBD2 for D (5 bases). V lost 0 bases and J lost 2, with 17 bases in between. The CDR3 sequence is 18 residues long. Germline values: CDR1 SGHRS, CDR2 YFSETQ.

The CDR3 DNA reads TGCAGTGCTATGGGACGCAGGAATGAGCAGTTCTTC. Encoded protein: CSAMGRRNEQFF. This rearrangement joins TRBV20-1 to TRBJ2-1, with D perhaps TRBD1 or TRBD2 (5 bases each). The CDR3 is made up of 12 amino acids. Germline values: CDR1 DFQATT, CDR2 SNEGSKA (reference sequence). Trimming left V 4 bases short and J 7 bases short, with 11 bases between.

This chain joins TRBV7-2 and TRBJ1-4; 10 bases fit TRBD1. The CDR3 has 14 residues. V lost 7 bases to trimming and J lost 7 bases; unmatched junction nucleotides: 6. CDR1 SGHTA and CDR2 FQGNSA come from the germline V gene. The CDR3 region is CASNPTGGSEKLFF. The DNA of the CDR3 is TGTGCCAGCAATCCGACAGGGGGCTCTGAAAAACTGTTTTTT.

This clonotype turned up a few times. The chain joins TRBV12-3 or TRBV12-4 to TRBJ1-5; the match to TRBD1 covers 9 bases. The CDR3 runs to 17 residues. With 2 bases clipped from V and 1 base from J, the junction kept 6 bases outside the gene matches. CDR3 nucleotide sequence: TGTGCCAGCAGTTTATGGTCCGGGACAGGGAGCAATCAGCCCCAGCATTTT. Protein product: CASSLWSGTGSNQPQHF.

This clonotype showed up just a few times. The chain employs TRBV5-6 and TRBJ1-5; 10 positions match TRBD1. The CDR3 is 17 residues long. V lost 4 bases to trimming and J lost 0 bases; unmatched junction nucleotides: 7. CDR1 is SGHDT, CDR2 YYEEEE, per germline. The CDR3 reads CASSRGTGDYSNQPQHF. CDR3 in DNA: TGTGCCAGCAGCCGCGGGACAGGGGATTATAGCAATCAGCCCCAGCATTTT.

V is TRBV9 and J is TRBJ2-3, with TRBD2 identical over 15 bases. The CDR3 spans 17 residues. CDR1 and CDR2 from the germline V gene are SGDLS and YYNGEE. V dropped 3 bases and J dropped 4; count of bases not matched to a gene: 6. The CDR3 sequence: CASSAGLAGGRSDTQYF. CDR3 DNA: TGTGCCAGCAGCGCCGGACTAGCGGGGGGGCGGTCAGATACGCAGTATTTT. Full variable domain (outside the CDR3, taken from reference TRBV9 and TRBJ2-3): DSGVTQTPKHLITATGQRVTLRCSPRSGDLSVYWYQQSLDQGLQFLIQYYNGEERAKGNILERFSAQQFPDLHSELNLSSLELGDSALYFCASSAGLAGGRSDTQYFGPGTRLTVL.

At least ten counts were recorded for this clonotype. This chain connects TRBV20-1 to TRBJ2-3; TRBD2 aligns across 8 bases. Trimming at V came to 5 bases and at J to 3 bases, leaving 10 bases not matched to a gene. This CDR3 contains 15 residues. Germline CDR1 reads DFQATT; CDR2 reads SNEGSKA (reference sequence). The CDR3 DNA reads as TGCAGTGCTCATTCTGCGGGGGGAGGAACAGATACGCAGTATTTT. Translating it yields CSAHSAGGGTDTQYF.

This clonotype occurred a few times. Compared with germline, one end of the junction differs, possibly owing to a read error. The V call is TRBV28, the J call TRBJ1-2; no definite D call. CDR3 length: 16 residues. Germline lookup yields CDR1 MDHEN and CDR2 SYDVKM. The CDR3 sequence is CASSVWTTGSNYGYTF. Here the CDR3 DNA reads TGTGCCAGCAGCGTATGGACTACGGGATCTAATTATGGCTACACCTTC.

V usage is TRBV7-2 and J usage is TRBJ2-3; D is possibly TRBD1 (6 bases). V was cut by 2 bases and J by 5 bases, with 11 bases left in between. The germline gives CDR1 SGHTA, CDR2 FQGNSA. This CDR3 region has 14 residues. CDR3 residues: CASSLNRAIDTQYF. The CDR3 nucleotides read TGTGCCAGCAGCTTAAACAGGGCGATAGATACGCAGTATTTT.

The V call is TRBV14, the J call TRBJ1-1; possibly TRBD1 for D (6 bases). The V and J ends lost 3 bases and 7 bases respectively, with 12 bases between them. Germline CDR1 is SGHDN and CDR2 is FVKESK. The CDR3 contains 13 residues. The CDR3 sequence: CASSQRTAIEAFF. CDR3 DNA: TGTGCCAGCAGCCAGAGGACAGCAATTGAAGCTTTCTTT.

This clonotype was counted between two and nine times. The chain has TRBV7-2 and TRBJ2-5, with 7 bases that match TRBD1. The CDR3 covers 14 residues. V gave up 6 bases and J gave up 1 base; unmatched junction bases: 5. The germline gives CDR1 SGHTA, CDR2 FQGNSA. The CDR3 coding sequence is TGTGCCAGCAGTCCAGACAGGGCCCAAGAGACCCAGTACTTC. Protein sequence: CASSPDRAQETQYF.

This clonotype was counted many times. J is TRBJ1-5 and V is TRBV7-2; D ambiguous. Germline CDR1 reads SGHTA; CDR2 reads FQGNSA. V was trimmed by 0 bases and J by 3 bases, leaving 12 bases between them. This CDR3 region has 16 residues. CDR3 protein: CASSLAPRQTNQPQHF. In nucleotides, the CDR3 is TGTGCCAGCAGCTTAGCCCCTCGTCAGACCAATCAGCCCCAGCATTTT.

This clonotype was observed at least ten times. The chain has TRBV6-5 and TRBJ1-6; possibly TRBD1 for D (6 bases). The CDR3 has 14 residues. V shed 6 bases and J shed 4 bases, with 10 bases lying between them. CDR1 MNHEY and CDR2 SVGAGI come from the germline V gene. The CDR3 protein is CASRRQVYNSPLHF. In nucleotides, the CDR3 is TGTGCCAGCAGGCGACAGGTTTATAATTCACCCCTCCACTTT.